This T cell receptor (beta chain) stems from a study of shared clonotypes between healthy human individuals. Study donors comprised healthy, HIV-negative adults devoid of recent acute infection or vaccination. With 4 bases removed from V and 11 bases from J, the gap between germline ends came to 9 bases. CDR3 size: 11 residues. Germline CDR1 reads MDHEN; CDR2 reads SYDVKM. This clone was counted once. Running of the assay took place at deep level. Unsorted PBMC contributed 300 ng DNA, 30,000 or so T cell genomes, to each replicate PCR. Only in-frame clones appear in the TCRdb table, and some are missing; sequencing was by immunoSEQ multiplex PCR. This table has 470,000 or so clones, over 75% appearing once.

Sequencing was performed on PBMCs. This chain uses TRBV28 with TRBJ2-1; D may correspond to TRBD1 or TRBD2 (5 bases each). This TCR came from a woman between 40 and 55 years old in good health. Some clones in this sample may be carry-over from other donors' samples. The CDR3 reads CASSSGRKQFF. For the CDR3, the DNA is TGTGCCAGCAGTTCGGGGCGGAAGCAGTTCTTC.